Below, 25 T cell receptor beta chains from the same sample are listed, as sequenced in a study of radiation and T cells in renal cell carcinoma. Assay: immunoSEQ multiplex PCR; the TCRdb copy retains only in-frame clones and omits some. The sample includes just over 95,000 clones, roughly 90% seen only once; the top ten take under 9.5%. Sample time point: baseline pretreatment blood. Described treatment: 15 Gy SBRT to primary tumor, nephrectomy 4 weeks later. The sample consisted of blood, taken from a patient whose treatment included radiotherapy and nephrectomy. Receptors were obtained from a man aged 50-60 years with renal cell carcinoma.

The chain has TRBV28 and TRBJ2-2; TRBD2 agrees at 9 bases. Germline trimming cut 0 bases from V and 1 base from J; bases unmatched to any gene: 12. The CDR3 is 20 amino acids. Per the germline V gene, CDR1 is MDHEN and CDR2 is SYDVKM. The CDR3 spells CASSLWLLAGYAENTGELFF. The CDR3 DNA sequence: TGTGCCAGCAGTTTATGGCTGCTAGCGGGATATGCCGAGAACACCGGGGAGCTGTTTTTT.

The CDR3 protein is CASSVDRTTNEKLFF. Written as DNA, the CDR3 is TGTGCCAGCAGCGTGGACAGAACAACTAATGAAAAACTGTTTTTT. This sequence joins TRBV5-4 and TRBJ1-4; perhaps TRBD1 as D (6 bases). CDR1 SGHNT and CDR2 YYREEE come from the germline V gene (reference sequence). Between the trimmed V and J ends, which lost 4 bases and 0 bases, there was a span of 10 bases. The CDR3 contains 15 residues.

In its sample, this clone was seen a few times. The chain uses TRBV7-2 and TRBJ2-1; D possibly uses TRBD1 or TRBD2 (5 bases each). CDR3 size: 13 residues. Germline values: CDR1 SGHTA, CDR2 FQGNSA. V was cut by 1 base and J by 9 bases, with 10 bases left in between. CDR3 protein: CASSLVIGGEQFF. CDR3 bases: TGTGCCAGCAGCTTAGTAATTGGGGGTGAGCAGTTCTTC.

This clone has only one observation. The chain is built from TRBV28 and TRBJ1-2; TRBD1 matches at 10 bases. The CDR3 contains 15 residues. The V segment lost 6 bases and the J segment 3 bases; nucleotides outside the gene matches: 7. The germline gives CDR1 MDHEN, CDR2 SYDVKM. Here the CDR3 reads CASRTGGAPYYGYTF. CDR3 coding DNA: TGTGCCAGCAGGACAGGGGGCGCCCCTTACTATGGCTACACCTTC.

V gene TRBV5-6 combines with J gene TRBJ1-1; D is unresolved. From germline, CDR1 is SGHDT and CDR2 YYEEEE. The CDR3 loop spans 11 amino acids. With 0 bases removed from V and 7 bases from J, the gap between germline ends came to 4 bases. This CDR3 reads CASSLADEAFF. In nucleotides, the CDR3 is TGTGCCAGCAGCTTGGCGGATGAAGCTTTCTTT.

The rearrangement links TRBV12-5 to TRBJ1-5; D unclear. The CDR3 length is 11 residues. Germline assignment: CDR1 LGHNT and CDR2 FRNRAP. V was trimmed by 6 bases and J by 4 bases, leaving 4 bases between them. In DNA form, the CDR3 reads TGTGCTAGTGGCTTGAATCAGCCCCAGCATTTT. Amino acid sequence: CASGLNQPQHF.

In this sample, this clone turned up once. The chain couples TRBV19 to TRBJ1-2, with D hard to call. CDR1 is LNHDA and CDR2 is SQIVND in the germline V gene (reference sequence). The ends were cut back, 8 bases at V and 4 bases at J, with 14 bases in the middle. The CDR3 has 13 residues. The CDR3 coding sequence is TGTGCCAGTCAGTGGGCGGAGGGCTATGGCTACACCTTC. Protein: CASQWAEGYGYTF.

This clone has a handful of counts. This chain joins TRBV6-1 and TRBJ2-5; 9 positions match TRBD2. The CDR3 totals 17 residues. CDR1 MNHNS and CDR2 SASEGT come from the germline V gene. V trimming: 1 base; J trimming: 3 bases; junction bases outside the gene matches: 9. CDR3 sequence: CASSEDFGASGKETQYF. CDR3 in DNA: TGTGCCAGCAGTGAAGATTTTGGGGCTAGCGGGAAAGAGACCCAGTACTTC.

The chain employs TRBV30 and TRBJ1-4, with D maybe TRBD1 (5 bases). Germline lookup yields CDR1 GTSNPN and CDR2 SVGIG (reference sequence). V was cut by 0 bases and J by 8 bases, with 10 bases left in between. This CDR3 comprises 13 residues. The CDR3 bases are TGTGCCTGGAGTGTACAACAGGCGGAAAAACTGTTTTTT. It is translated as CAWSVQQAEKLFF.

The J gene is TRBJ2-5, the V gene TRBV18; D uncertain. Trimming shortened V by 3 bases and J by 5 bases, and 10 bases separated the two germline ends. Per the germline V gene, CDR1 is KGHSH and CDR2 is LQKENI. This CDR3 is 13 amino acids long. The CDR3 loop reads CASSPRDDETQYF. In DNA, the CDR3 is TGTGCCAGCTCACCTCGCGACGACGAGACCCAGTACTTC.

The chain uses TRBV29-1 and TRBJ2-1; TRBD2 aligns across 15 bases. V gave up 6 bases and J gave up 2 bases; unmatched junction bases: 8. The CDR3 covers 17 residues. Germline V gene lookup returns CDR1 SQVTM and CDR2 ANQGSEA. DNA of the CDR3: TGCAGCGTACTCGGACTAGCGGGGGGGAGAGCCTACAATGAGCAGTTCTTC. This sequence encodes CSVLGLAGGRAYNEQFF.

V usage is TRBV25-1 and J usage is TRBJ2-2; D is unresolved. Germline CDR1 reads MGHDK; CDR2 reads SYGVNS. CDR3 length: 14 amino acids. V was pared by 3 bases and J by 0 bases, with 5 bases between. CDR3 loop: CASSENANTGELFF. The CDR3 DNA sequence: TGTGCCAGCAGTGAGAACGCGAACACCGGGGAGCTGTTTTTT.

The chain uses TRBV7-3 and TRBJ1-2; no clear D gene. This CDR3 contains 13 residues. Germline V lookup: CDR1 SGHTA, CDR2 FQGTGA. V was cut by 5 bases and J by 6 bases, with 13 bases left in between. The CDR3 loop reads CASSPQHRDGYTF. CDR3 bases: TGTGCCAGCAGCCCCCAACACCGAGATGGCTACACCTTC.

This chain connects TRBV19 to TRBJ2-1; D not resolved. Trimming took 3 bases from V and 3 from J, leaving 6 bases between them. There are 13 residues in the CDR3. Germline values: CDR1 LNHDA, CDR2 SQIVND (reference sequence). The CDR3 sequence: CASSIYLYNEQFF. Here the CDR3 DNA reads TGTGCCAGTAGTATTTATCTCTACAATGAGCAGTTCTTC.

The CDR3 loop reads CASSTRQGTEAFF. The CDR3 nucleotides read TGTGCCAGCAGCACCCGACAGGGGACTGAAGCTTTCTTT. V gene TRBV14 combines with J gene TRBJ1-1; 8 positions match TRBD1. Germline lookup yields CDR1 SGHDN and CDR2 FVKESK. After removal of 5 bases from V and 5 bases from J, the junction contained 4 bases not matched to a gene. The CDR3 runs to 13 residues. Supplemented by reference TRBV14 and TRBJ1-1, the full variable domain reads EAGVTQFPSHSVIEKGQTVTLRCDPISGHDNLYWYRRVMGKEIKFLLHFVKESKQDESGMPNNRFLAERTGGTYSTLKVQPAELEDSGVYFCASSTRQGTEAFFGQGTRLTVV.

V is TRBV6-6 and J is TRBJ2-5; D uncertain. Germline V gives CDR1 MNHNY, CDR2 SVGAGI (reference sequence). Trimming left V 5 bases short and J 0 bases short, with 4 bases between. CDR3 length: 12 residues. The CDR3 protein is CASSPYQETQYF. The CDR3 DNA is TGTGCCAGCAGTCCGTACCAAGAGACCCAGTACTTC.

The rearrangement links TRBV15 to TRBJ1-2; D is undetermined. CDR1 is LNHNV, CDR2 YYDKDF, per germline (reference sequence). V was shortened by 0 bases and J by 7 bases, with 3 bases between the two germline ends. The CDR3 is 11 amino acids. The CDR3 DNA reads as TGTGCCACCAGCAGAGACTTTGGCTACACCTTC. Protein sequence: CATSRDFGYTF.

The J gene is TRBJ1-5, the V gene TRBV10-3, with D possibly matching TRBD1 (6 bases). The length of the CDR3 is 13 residues. Germline V gene lookup returns CDR1 ENHRY and CDR2 SYGVKD. Trimming shortened V by 10 bases and J by 7 bases, and 17 bases separated the two germline ends. The CDR3 is CATNRDGGQPQHF. For the CDR3, the DNA is TGTGCCACAAACAGGGACGGAGGACAGCCCCAGCATTTT.

The rearrangement links TRBV7-8 to TRBJ2-1; 7 nucleotides line up with TRBD1. V shed 4 bases, J shed 4 bases, and the junction held 10 bases outside the gene matches. This CDR3 is built from 16 residues. Germline loops: CDR1 SGHVS, CDR2 FQNEAQ. This CDR3 is CASSSLTGDGYNEQFF. CDR3 in DNA: TGTGCCAGCAGCTCTTTAACAGGGGATGGATACAATGAGCAGTTCTTC.

The chain joins TRBV10-3 to TRBJ1-2; 8 bases match TRBD1. The length of the CDR3 is 13 residues. Germline assignment: CDR1 ENHRY and CDR2 SYGVKD. Trimming cost V 7 bases and J 6 bases; bases outside gene matches: 7. CDR3 sequence (DNA): TGTGCCATCACGAGGACAGGGATGGATGGCTACACCTTC. Translated, it gives CAITRTGMDGYTF.

The gene calls are TRBV27 and TRBJ2-2, with D possibly matching TRBD2 (6 bases). The CDR3 covers 15 residues. The V gene lost 5 bases and the J gene lost 7 bases, with 17 bases spanning the gap. Germline assignment: CDR1 MNHEY and CDR2 SMNVEV (reference sequence). The CDR3 DNA reads as TGTGCCAGCAGTCCCGGGACTGGAGTAGTCGGGGAGCTGTTTTTT. It specifies CASSPGTGVVGELFF.

V is TRBV19 and J is TRBJ2-3; the D is unclear. CDR1 is LNHDA and CDR2 is SQIVND in the germline V gene (reference sequence). The length of the CDR3 is 13 residues. The germline V and J ends were trimmed by 3 bases and 4 bases, with 8 bases remaining between them. DNA of the CDR3: TGTGCCAGTAGTATGGGCAGGTCAGATACGCAGTATTTT. This codes for CASSMGRSDTQYF. The full variable domain, with the rest looked up from reference TRBV19 and TRBJ2-3, is DGGITQSPKYLFRKEGQNVTLSCEQNLNHDAMYWYRQDPGQGLRLIYYSQIVNDFQKGDIAEGYSVSREKKESFPLTVTSAQKNPTAFYLCASSMGRSDTQYFGPGTRLTVL.

V gene TRBV30 combines with J gene TRBJ2-2; 11 bases are a match to TRBD2. The germline CDR1 and CDR2 sequences are GTSNPN and SVGIG (reference sequence). After removal of 3 bases from V and 2 bases from J, the junction contained 2 bases not matched to a gene. CDR3 length equals 15 residues. Written as DNA, the CDR3 is TGTGCCTGGAGCGGGACTAGCGGAAACACCGGGGAGCTGTTTTTT. Protein product: CAWSGTSGNTGELFF.

The V and J genes are TRBV6-1 and TRBJ1-5; D perhaps matches TRBD1 (6 bases). CDR1 is MNHNS and CDR2 is SASEGT in the germline V gene. There are 14 residues in the CDR3. The V end was cut by 10 bases, the J end by 6 bases, with 19 bases between. The DNA of the CDR3 is TGTGCCACCACCGGGACACTAGGAAGTCAGCCCCAGCATTTT. It encodes CATTGTLGSQPQHF.

The chain uses TRBV19 and TRBJ2-5; 16 bases line up with TRBD2. This CDR3 region has 17 residues. CDR1 is LNHDA and CDR2 is SQIVND in the germline V gene (reference sequence). Trimming cost V 2 bases and J 11 bases; bases outside gene matches: 11. Written as DNA, the CDR3 is TGTGCCAGTAGTATACCCGGGACTAGCGGGGGGGAAGAACGTCAGTACTTC. This encodes CASSIPGTSGGEERQYF.